Presented here are 27 T cell receptor beta chains from one specimen sequenced in a study of human T cells and chemical hapten exposure. Time point indicated: patch test 1, 2 weeks after DPC sensitization. Treatment of the sample: therapeutic diphenylcyclopropenone sensitization with weekly scalp DPC. MiXCR was run by TCRdb on the RACE reads, yielding one entry per CDR3 protein. The sample has roughly 160,000 distinct CDR3 sequences, approximately 15% seen once. Sequencing was performed on whole blood, taken in connection with sensitization to the hapten diphenylcyclopropenone (DPC). The receptors derive from a young woman with alopecia areata. Some clones in this sample may be carry-over from other donors' samples.

This clonotype was found a few times. The chain links TRBV4-2 to TRBJ2-3; D remains unclear. Germline V gene sequence: CDR1 LGHNA, CDR2 YNFKEQ. CDR3 length equals 13 residues. V lost 0 bases to trimming and J lost 3 bases, with 4 bases between them. The CDR3 DNA sequence: TGTGCCAGCAGCCAAGATACTACAGATACGCAGTATTTT. It encodes CASSQDTTDTQYF.

The V and J genes are TRBV5-4 and TRBJ2-1; 10 bases are shared with TRBD1. This CDR3 region has 16 residues. The V gene's germline CDR1 is SGHNT and CDR2 YYREEE (reference sequence). Germline trimming cut 6 bases from V and 7 bases from J; bases unmatched to any gene: 13. CDR3 residues: CASTTDRGHNTNEQFF. CDR3 nucleotide sequence: TGTGCCAGCACCACCGACAGGGGGCATAATACAAATGAGCAGTTCTTC.

This clonotype has at least ten counts. This chain connects TRBV29-1 to TRBJ2-7; a possible D gene is TRBD1 (6 bases). Germline V gene sequence: CDR1 SQVTM, CDR2 ANQGSEA. The CDR3 contains 12 residues. The V end lost 7 bases, the J end lost 0 bases, and 10 bases lay between the germline ends. CDR3 DNA: TGCAGCGCCCGGGACACCTCCTACGAGCAGTACTTC. Its translation: CSARDTSYEQYF.

This chain joins TRBV6-2 or TRBV6-3 and TRBJ2-3; tentatively, D is TRBD2 (6 bases). The V and J ends lost 8 bases and 2 bases respectively, with 20 bases between them. The germline V gene has CDR1 MNHEY and CDR2 SVGEGT. The CDR3 contains 16 residues. CDR3 residues: CASGDEVGGITDTQYF. CDR3 nucleotide sequence: TGTGCCAGCGGAGACGAGGTCGGGGGTATCACAGATACGCAGTATTTT.

The gene calls are TRBV18 and TRBJ2-5, with TRBD2 identical over 9 bases. Germline CDR1 and CDR2: KGHSH and LQKENI. The CDR3 covers 14 residues. V shed 6 bases and J 5 bases; nucleotides not matched to a gene: 7. The chain's CDR3 is CASSTGGLAETQYF. Written as DNA, the CDR3 is TGTGCCAGCTCGACCGGCGGACTAGCGGAGACCCAGTACTTC.

This clonotype was recorded a few times. The rearrangement joins TRBV5-1 to TRBJ1-2; the match to TRBD1 covers 8 bases. The CDR3 totals 15 residues. With V trimmed by 5 bases and J by 5 bases, 11 bases remained unmatched. Looked up from germline, CDR1 is SGHRS and CDR2 is YFSETQ. In DNA form, the CDR3 reads TGCGCCAGCAGTCCGGGACAGGTGCTACGTTATGGCTACACCTTC. It is translated as CASSPGQVLRYGYTF.

The chain carries TRBV10-1 and TRBJ2-1, with 8 bases that match TRBD1. The CDR3 sequence is 15 residues long. J gave up 8 bases and V 3 bases, and 9 bases lay outside the gene matches. Germline V gene lookup returns CDR1 WNHNN and CDR2 SYGVQD (reference sequence). CDR3 residues: CASSDSGQGSDEQFF. CDR3 in DNA: TGCGCCAGCAGTGACTCCGGACAGGGTAGCGATGAGCAGTTCTTC.

This clonotype came up a few times. CDR3 bases: TGCGCCAGCAGCCCGGACAGACCCGGGGCCACTGAAGCTTTCTTT. Its protein is CASSPDRPGATEAFF. V is TRBV5-1 and J is TRBJ1-1, with D possibly being TRBD1 (6 bases). Trimming shortened V by 4 bases and J by 4 bases, and 17 bases separated the two germline ends. The CDR3 length is 15 residues. CDR1 and CDR2 from the germline V gene are SGHRS and YFSETQ.

V and J are TRBV3-1 and TRBJ2-1; 7 nucleotides line up with TRBD2. The V and J ends lost 4 bases and 5 bases, in that order; junction bases with no gene match: 11. Looked up from germline, CDR1 is LGHDT and CDR2 is YNNKEL (reference sequence). The CDR3 is 16 amino acids. For the CDR3, the DNA is TGTGCCAGCAGCCCCAATCCGGGACTAAAAGACAATGAGCAGTTCTTC. Its translation is CASSPNPGLKDNEQFF.

This clonotype has ten or more counts. The DNA of the CDR3 is TGTGCCAGCATGGGGCCGGGAAGGGCTAATGAAAAACTGTTTTTT. Protein: CASMGPGRANEKLFF. The genes are TRBV12-3 or TRBV12-4 and TRBJ1-4; possible D gene TRBD1, 5 bases. Trimming pared 7 bases from V and 3 bases from J, leaving 15 bases between. The CDR3 is made up of 15 amino acids.

Ten or more counts support this clonotype. This chain uses TRBV3-1 with TRBJ2-2; D gene ambiguous. The CDR3 loop spans 17 amino acids. V lost 1 base to trimming and J lost 1 base, with 13 bases between them. Germline CDR1 LGHDT, CDR2 YNNKEL (reference sequence). CDR3 DNA sequence: TGTGCCAGCAGCCAAGTTATAGCCCTGAAGAACACCGGGGAGCTGTTTTTT. This gives the protein CASSQVIALKNTGELFF.

This clonotype was seen only a few times. The rearrangement joins TRBV21-1 to TRBJ1-1; the table gives TRBD1 as D, unverified against the DNA. TRBV21-1 is a pseudogene. This CDR3 region has 17 residues. CDR3 sequence (DNA): TGTGCCAGCAGCAAAACAGGGGGCACTGCTATGAACACTGAAGCTTTCTTT. Protein sequence: CASSKTGGTAMNTEAFF.

This clonotype was seen a few times. J is TRBJ1-2 and V is TRBV7-9; 7 bases agree with TRBD1. V gave up 7 bases and J gave up 2 bases; unmatched junction bases: 10. CDR3 length: 15 amino acids. Germline V gene data show CDR1 as SEHNR and CDR2 as FQNEAQ (reference sequence). Here the CDR3 reads CASTRRTGENYGYTF. The CDR3 DNA reads TGTGCCAGCACCCGAAGGACAGGCGAAAACTATGGCTACACCTTC. The full variable domain, in which reference TRBV7-9 and TRBJ1-2 provide the parts outside the CDR3, is DTGVSQNPRHKITKRGQNVTFRCDPISEHNRLYWYRQTLGQGPEFLTYFQNEAQLEKSRLLSDRFSAERPKGSFSTLEIQRTEQGDSAMYLCASTRRTGENYGYTFGSGTRLTVV.

This clonotype was seen a handful of times. CDR3: CASSGLAGLNEQFF. CDR3 bases: TGTGCCAGCAGTGGACTAGCGGGACTCAATGAGCAGTTCTTC. This sequence joins TRBV2 and TRBJ2-1; 11 bases are shared with TRBD2. Per germline, CDR1 SNHLY and CDR2 FYNNEI. The CDR3 runs 14 residues. The J segment lost 6 bases and the V segment lost 4 bases, leaving 2 bases of the junction unmatched. The full variable domain, in which reference TRBV2 and TRBJ2-1 provide the parts outside the CDR3, is EPEVTQTPSHQVTQMGQEVILRCVPISNHLYFYWYRQILGQKVEFLVSFYNNEISEKSEIFDDQFSVERPDGSNFTLKIRSTKLEDSAMYFCASSGLAGLNEQFFGPGTRLTVL.

This clonotype came up a few times. V gene TRBV12-3 or TRBV12-4 combines with J gene TRBJ1-1; possible D gene TRBD1, 6 bases. Between the trimmed V and J ends, which lost 5 bases and 6 bases, there was a span of 16 bases. The CDR3 totals 14 residues. As DNA, the CDR3 is TGTGCCAGCAGTATCGCACACAGGGAGTCTGAAGCTTTCTTT. Its protein is CASSIAHRESEAFF.

The table lists this clonotype with a few counts. The gene calls are TRBV2 and TRBJ2-5; D uncertain. The CDR3 spans 11 residues. The germline V gene encodes CDR1 SNHLY and CDR2 FYNNEI. Trimming cost V 4 bases and J 4 bases, with 4 bases left between them. The CDR3 reads CASSVVETQYF. CDR3 DNA sequence: TGTGCCAGCAGTGTTGTAGAGACCCAGTACTTC.

This clonotype occurred a few times. V and J are TRBV7-2 and TRBJ2-6; tentative D call: TRBD1 (5 bases). Per germline, CDR1 SGHTA and CDR2 FQGNSA. V shed 1 base and J shed 1 base, with 5 bases lying between them. The CDR3 consists of 15 residues. This CDR3 reads CASSLGQSGANVLTF. The CDR3 nucleotides read TGTGCCAGCAGCTTAGGACAGTCTGGGGCCAACGTCCTGACTTTC.

The chain carries TRBV30 and TRBJ2-2, with D possibly being TRBD1 or TRBD2 (5 bases each). V was trimmed by 5 bases and J by 3 bases, leaving 10 bases between them. This CDR3 contains 13 residues. Germline lookup yields CDR1 GTSNPN and CDR2 SVGIG (reference sequence). This CDR3 reads CAWSGTDTGELFF. CDR3 bases: TGTGCCTGGTCCGGGACGGACACCGGGGAGCTGTTTTTT.

The chain links TRBV28 to TRBJ1-5; D remains unclear. CDR3 length equals 17 residues. Trimming stripped 6 bases from V and 5 bases from J, with 23 bases between. Per germline, CDR1 MDHEN and CDR2 SYDVKM. CDR3 nucleotides: TGTGCCAGCAGCCCGACCGAAGGAGTGCCGGGGTATCAGCCCCAGCATTTT. Translating it yields CASSPTEGVPGYQPQHF.

This clonotype was observed a few times. The rearrangement links TRBV10-3 to TRBJ1-5, with a tentative D call TRBD1 (5 bases). The V gene's germline CDR1 is ENHRY and CDR2 SYGVKD. V was pared by 3 bases and J by 0 bases, with 12 bases between. This CDR3 spans 16 amino acids. The CDR3 sequence is CAISEWGPNSNQPQHF. CDR3 nucleotides: TGTGCCATCAGTGAATGGGGCCCGAATAGCAATCAGCCCCAGCATTTT.

This clonotype was observed at least ten times. The chain couples TRBV30 to TRBJ1-2; 7 bases agree with TRBD1. The CDR3 is 14 residues long. Germline V gene sequence: CDR1 GTSNPN, CDR2 SVGIG (reference sequence). V gave up 2 bases and J gave up 4 bases; unmatched junction bases: 7. The CDR3 sequence is CAWSSPGGVYGYTF. The CDR3 DNA follows: TGTGCCTGGAGTTCCCCAGGGGGTGTCTATGGCTACACCTTC.

This chain links TRBV20-1 with TRBJ2-7; D is unclear. The CDR3 extends over 11 amino acids. The V gene lost 7 bases and the J gene lost 4 bases, with 11 bases spanning the gap. Germline CDR1 is DFQATT and CDR2 is SNEGSKA (reference sequence). The CDR3: CSVQMGYEQYF. The CDR3 nucleotides read TGCAGTGTCCAGATGGGGTACGAGCAGTACTTC.

In this sample, this clonotype turned up many times. This rearrangement joins TRBV9 to TRBJ2-6; 8 bases are shared with TRBD2. V was clipped by 1 base and J by 2 bases; unmatched bases: 8. The CDR3 extends over 18 amino acids. CDR1 is SGDLS, CDR2 YYNGEE, per germline. The CDR3 nucleotides are TGTGCCAGCAGCGTAACTCTCAGCGGGAGTACTGGGGCCAACGTCCTGACTTTC. This codes for CASSVTLSGSTGANVLTF.

This chain joins TRBV20-1 and TRBJ2-7, with D uncertain. CDR1 is DFQATT and CDR2 is SNEGSKA in the germline V gene (reference sequence). V lost 6 bases to trimming and J lost 1 base, with 13 bases between them. The CDR3 covers 13 residues. CDR3 DNA: TGCAGTGCCGAATCCCACATATCCTACGAGCAGTACTTC. Translated, it gives CSAESHISYEQYF.

This clonotype was picked up a small number of times. The chain recombines TRBV4-3 with TRBJ2-3, with 13 bases lining up with TRBD2. Germline V gene data show CDR1 as LGHNA and CDR2 as YSLEER. Trimming at V came to 0 bases and at J to 4 bases, leaving 10 bases not matched to a gene. The CDR3 spans 19 residues. CDR3 sequence (DNA): TGCGCCAGCAGCCAAGACCCGATAGGGGGACTAGCGGGGTCAGATACGCAGTATTTT. It is translated as CASSQDPIGGLAGSDTQYF.

This sequence joins TRBV4-3 and TRBJ2-3, with D maybe TRBD2 (6 bases). The CDR3 is made up of 17 amino acids. Germline-derived CDR1 and CDR2 are LGHNA and YSLEER. Trimming shortened V by 3 bases and J by 2 bases, and 18 bases separated the two germline ends. The CDR3 loop reads CASSQAPTSLPTDTQYF. CDR3 coding DNA: TGCGCCAGCAGCCAGGCCCCCACTAGCTTGCCCACAGATACGCAGTATTTT.

This clonotype was observed a few times. The gene calls are TRBV11-2 and TRBJ2-3, with D perhaps TRBD2 (6 bases). Germline values: CDR1 SGHAT, CDR2 FQNNGV. V lost 1 base and J 1 base, leaving 12 bases between the germline ends. The CDR3 contains 16 residues. CDR3 loop: CASSLVPGTGTDTQYF. The CDR3 nucleotides are TGTGCCAGCAGCTTAGTCCCAGGGACTGGCACAGATACGCAGTATTTT.